The rows below give T cell receptor beta chains drawn from one sample of a study of preoperative IRX-2 immunotherapy in early breast cancer. Sequencing was performed with immunoSEQ multiplex PCR; in TCRdb, only in-frame clones are kept and a portion is missing. Of about 27,000 clones listed, just under 80% were seen once; the top ten hold roughly 2.4%. Here the sequenced sample was lymph node tissue, taken before IRX-2 immunotherapy. The receptors shown here come from a human donor with breast cancer. The conserved cysteine and the conserved F or W are not part of the CDR3 here.

J | V | CDR3
TRBJ2-7 | TRBV6-8 | ASTAGRYEQY
TRBJ2-7 | TRBV11-3 | ASSLADRGRDEQY
TRBJ1-2 | TRBV11-3 | ASSFSGDSYGYT
TRBJ1-6 | TRBV5-1 | ASSSDGGVFLALH
TRBJ2-3 | TRBV6-8 | ASSPALPGKLQSTQY
TRBJ2-5 | TRBV6-8 | ASSSGGAGETQY
TRBJ1-1 | TRBV11-3 | ASSVGGRNTEAF
TRBJ1-1 | TRBV6-8 | ASSREGTGDTEAF
TRBJ2-1 | TRBV7-7 | ASSREGARNEQF
TRBJ1-2 | TRBV23-1 | ASSQELAVTHYGYT
TRBJ1-1 | TRBV6-8 | AIRNSGTMNTEAF
TRBJ1-4 | TRBV11-3 | ASSLGGRPNEKLF
TRBJ1-5 | TRBV29-1 | SVEQGANQPQH
TRBJ2-3 | TRBV11-3 | ASSFNGRRTDTQY